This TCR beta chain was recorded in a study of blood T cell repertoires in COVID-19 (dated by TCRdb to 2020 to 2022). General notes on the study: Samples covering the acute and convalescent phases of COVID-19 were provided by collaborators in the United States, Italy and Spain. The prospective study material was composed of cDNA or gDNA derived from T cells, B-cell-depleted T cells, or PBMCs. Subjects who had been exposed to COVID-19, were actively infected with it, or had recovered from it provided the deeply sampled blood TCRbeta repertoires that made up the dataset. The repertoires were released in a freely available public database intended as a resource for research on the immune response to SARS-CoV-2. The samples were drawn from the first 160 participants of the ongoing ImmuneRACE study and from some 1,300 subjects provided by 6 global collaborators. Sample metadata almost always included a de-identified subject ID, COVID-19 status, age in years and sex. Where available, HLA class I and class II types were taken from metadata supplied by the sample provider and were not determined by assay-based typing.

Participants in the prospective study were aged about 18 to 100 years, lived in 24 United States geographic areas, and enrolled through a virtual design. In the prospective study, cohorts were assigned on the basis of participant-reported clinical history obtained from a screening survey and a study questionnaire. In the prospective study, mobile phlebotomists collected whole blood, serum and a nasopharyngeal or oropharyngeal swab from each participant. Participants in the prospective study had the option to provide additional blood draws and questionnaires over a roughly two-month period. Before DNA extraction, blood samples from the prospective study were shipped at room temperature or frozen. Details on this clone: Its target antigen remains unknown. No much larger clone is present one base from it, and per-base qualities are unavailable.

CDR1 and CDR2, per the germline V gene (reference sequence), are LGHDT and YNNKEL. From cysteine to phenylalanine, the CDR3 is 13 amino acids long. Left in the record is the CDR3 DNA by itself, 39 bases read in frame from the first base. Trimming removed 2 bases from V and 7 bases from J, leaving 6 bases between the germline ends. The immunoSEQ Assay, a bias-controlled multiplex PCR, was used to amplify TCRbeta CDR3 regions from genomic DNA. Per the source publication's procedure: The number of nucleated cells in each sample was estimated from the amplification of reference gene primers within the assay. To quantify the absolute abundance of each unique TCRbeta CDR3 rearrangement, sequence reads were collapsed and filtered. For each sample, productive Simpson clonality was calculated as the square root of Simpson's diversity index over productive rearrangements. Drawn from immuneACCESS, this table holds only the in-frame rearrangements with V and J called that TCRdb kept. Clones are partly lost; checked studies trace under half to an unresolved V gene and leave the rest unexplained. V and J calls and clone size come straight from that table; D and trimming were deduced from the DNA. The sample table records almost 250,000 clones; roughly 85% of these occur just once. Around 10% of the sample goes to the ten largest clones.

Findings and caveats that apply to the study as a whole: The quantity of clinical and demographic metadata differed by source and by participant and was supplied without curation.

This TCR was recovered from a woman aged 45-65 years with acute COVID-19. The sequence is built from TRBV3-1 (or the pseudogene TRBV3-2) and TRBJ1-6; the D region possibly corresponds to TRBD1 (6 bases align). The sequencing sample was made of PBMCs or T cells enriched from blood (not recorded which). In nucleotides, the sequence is TGTGCCAGCAGCCAAACAGGGAATTCACCCCTCCACTTT. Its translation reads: CASSQTGNSPLHF.